This paragraph covers one TCR beta chain sequence. This specimen belongs to a study of blood T cell repertoires in COVID-19. The overall study: Whether acute or convalescent, the COVID-19 samples came from the United States, Italy and Spain. T cells, B-cell-depleted T cells, or PBMCs supplied cDNA or gDNA.

Participants reported their clinical history, and cohort assignment relied on those reports. Recovered participants had two consecutive negative NP/OP PCR tests, healthcare professional clearance, or symptom resolution. The germline CDR1 and CDR2 sequences are LNHDA and SQIVND (reference sequence). There are 12 residues in the CDR3. V trimming: 9 bases; J trimming: 4 bases; junction bases outside the gene matches: 4. Repertoires were generated with immunoSEQ multiplex PCR, while TCRdb's copy carries only in-frame clones and drops some. The sample records about 190,000 clones, 65% to 85% being singletons.

The sequenced sample consisted of PBMCs or T cells enriched from blood (not recorded which). The V call is TRBV19, the J call TRBJ1-2; 8 bases fit TRBD1. The TCR was taken from a woman aged 25 to 39 who had recovered from COVID-19. CDR3 DNA: TGTGCCAGCACAGGGGGGATCTATGGCTACACCTTC. Translation: CASTGGIYGYTF.